These T cell receptor beta chains were read from a single sample in a study of blood T cell repertoires in COVID-19. The repertoire was sequenced with immunoSEQ multiplex PCR; TCRdb's copy has only in-frame clones and lacks some. Among about 250,000 clones listed, about 80% were seen once. Input material: PBMCs or T cells enriched from blood (not recorded which). All receptors come from a man aged 45-65 years who had recovered from COVID-19. The CDR3 runs from the conserved cysteine through the conserved F or W. Each record gives: J gene, V gene, clone size, CDR3 protein. Clone size appears in some rows only: once, few, many, or a class for an expanded clone.

>TRBJ1-1|TRBV7-8|-
CASSPRDRDEAFF
>TRBJ2-1|TRBV10-2|-
CASMVVYQGGQFF
>TRBJ2-6|TRBV29-1|-
CSVEASGANVLTF
>TRBJ1-2|TRBV21-1|-
CASSSKTEETNYGYTF
>TRBJ1-6|TRBV5-1|-
CASRSGIQGYNSPLHF
>TRBJ1-1|TRBV3-1/TRBV3-2|-
CASSPRVMNTEAFF
>TRBJ2-5|TRBV14|-
CASSQGLAGDQETQYF
>TRBJ2-5|TRBV5-6|-
CASSPRLAVQETQYF
>TRBJ2-7|TRBV20-1|few
CSASTRATYEQYF
>TRBJ2-7|TRBV7-2|-
CASSLGGQSYEQYF
>TRBJ1-2|TRBV4-1|-
CASQAPLGSRRGYTF
>TRBJ1-5|TRBV2|once
CASSEMATRGFQPQHF
>TRBJ2-3|TRBV5-8|-
CASSSSGGSDTQYF
>TRBJ1-2|TRBV3-1/TRBV3-2|-
CASSQGQGYGYTF
>TRBJ1-4|TRBV5-6|-
CASSGTGATNEKLFF
>TRBJ2-7|TRBV10-2|-
CASRWDRGTYEQYF
>TRBJ2-3|TRBV9|-
CASSPLGVGTDTQYF
>TRBJ1-2|TRBV28|-
CASYTPTGPYGYTF
>TRBJ1-4|TRBV11-3|-
CASSLAAGIKEKLFF
>TRBJ2-7|TRBV18|-
CASSDGTDPYEQYF
>TRBJ1-4|TRBV14|-
CASSLTTGFGKLFF
>TRBJ1-4|TRBV4-2|-
CASSQVSRGLNEKLFF
>TRBJ1-2|TRBV5-1|-
CASSGGQTYYGYTF
>TRBJ2-7|TRBV10-3|once
CAISESTEYQYF
>TRBJ2-3|TRBV5-1|-
CASSPFGTDTQYF
>TRBJ1-3|TRBV6-5|-
CASSSPTAGFGNTIYF
>TRBJ1-6|TRBV2|-
CASKQDRGRAPLHF
>TRBJ2-1|TRBV2|few
CASSEARSTDEQFF
>TRBJ1-1|TRBV18|-
CASSPGARNTEAFF
>TRBJ1-4|TRBV2|-
CASNVRGIEKLFF
>TRBJ1-5|TRBV7-9|-
CASSPSGDQPQHF
>TRBJ2-5|TRBV7-2|-
CASSLGFRGGRRPRETQYF
>TRBJ2-7|TRBV3-1/TRBV3-2|-
CASSPNRVEQYF
>TRBJ2-2|TRBV30|-
CAWNLGARNTGELFF
>TRBJ2-3|TRBV5-4|-
CASSLRLLASTDTQYF
>TRBJ2-7|TRBV2|-
CASSVDRAEQYF
>TRBJ1-1|TRBV19|-
CASSPGRQNTEAFF
>TRBJ1-1|TRBV19|once
CASSPPDRGRTEAFF
>TRBJ2-7|TRBV5-1|-
CASSPELAGFYEQYF
>TRBJ2-7|TRBV6-4|once
CASSATLAGVSSYEQYF
>TRBJ1-6|TRBV19|-
CASSIDRVTATPLHF
>TRBJ2-2|TRBV7-2|-
CASTLQATGELFF
>TRBJ2-1|TRBV5-4|-
CASSYGQLGNEQFF
>TRBJ2-1|TRBV7-9|-
CASSTRYEYNEQFF
>TRBJ1-2|TRBV30|once
CAWSVRTGGSNGYTF
>TRBJ2-5|TRBV29-1|-
CSVAPRLAQETQYF
>TRBJ1-1|TRBV15|few
CATSRDSEGGEAFF
>TRBJ2-7|TRBV7-9|once
CASTLPGQGYEQYF
>TRBJ1-4|TRBV9|-
CASSVGDRGQEKLFF
>TRBJ1-2|TRBV12-3/TRBV12-4|-
CASSPRNPDGYTF
>TRBJ2-2|TRBV19|-
CASSTLPTATGELFF
>TRBJ2-5|TRBV24-1|-
CATSDFWGEARETQYF
>TRBJ2-7|TRBV28|-
CASKGGPEYEQYF
>TRBJ1-6|TRBV19|once
CASSSPRGADTTSPLHF
>TRBJ1-1|TRBV29-1|-
CSVAGILNFEAFF
>TRBJ2-1|TRBV27|-
CASSTEGTGNNEQFF
>TRBJ2-3|TRBV5-5|-
CASSPRALLTDTQYF